This T cell receptor (beta chain) was sequenced during a study of blood T cell repertoires in COVID-19 (dated by TCRdb to the early 2020s). General notes on the study: The collaborator samples originated in the United States, Italy and Spain and spanned the acute and convalescent phases of COVID-19. The material from the prospective study consisted of cDNA or gDNA derived from T cells, B-cell-depleted T cells, or PBMCs. Subjects who had been exposed to COVID-19, were actively infected with it, or had recovered from it provided the deeply sampled blood TCRbeta repertoires that made up the dataset. The repertoires were made available in a free public database intended to serve as a resource for research on the immune response to SARS-CoV-2. Samples came from the ongoing ImmuneRACE study (first 160 participants) plus 1,254 subjects from 6 global collaborators. Sample metadata almost always included a de-identified subject ID, COVID-19 status, age in years and sex. Where HLA class I and class II types were available, the types were taken from metadata supplied by the sample provider, not from assay-based typing.

Trimming removed 5 bases from V and 2 bases from J; the gene matches leave 10 bases unexplained. Taken from cysteine to phenylalanine, the CDR3 has 16 residues. Here the CDR3 DNA is all that survives: 48 bases in frame from base 1. Sequences KGHSH (CDR1) and LQKENI (CDR2) are obtained from the germline V gene. Worth noting for this clone: Its antigen is not yet known. No base quality information exists; no much larger clone differs at one position.

At one collaborating source in Seattle, patients were enrolled during active infection and were followed longitudinally through the course of disease. Whole blood was collected in K2EDTA tubes by collaborating institutions according to the institutions' own protocols. Collaborator samples were shipped for TCRbeta analysis as frozen whole blood, isolated PBMCs, or DNA extracted from either sample type. TCRbeta CDR3 regions were amplified from genomic DNA using the immunoSEQ Assay, a bias-controlled multiplex PCR. From the authors' description of their analysis: The number of nucleated cells in each sample was estimated by amplification of reference gene primers within the assay. To quantify the absolute abundance of each unique TCRbeta CDR3 rearrangement, sequence reads were collapsed and filtered. Productive Simpson clonality was computed per sample as the square root of Simpson's diversity index over productive rearrangements. Entries here come from immuneACCESS through TCRdb and include only in-frame sequences with V and J called. Some clones fail to appear in such tables; in the studies checked, an unresolved V gene covers under half of the shortfall, and the cause of the remainder is unknown. V and J calls and clone size follow that table, whereas D and trimming were derived from the DNA. The sample table contains more than 95,000 clones; only one count was recorded for approximately 85% of them. The ten biggest clones cover roughly 17% of the sample.

The study at large found these results: The amount of clinical and demographic metadata varied by source and participant and was provided uncurated.

The rearranged chain carries TRBV18 and TRBJ2-3, with TRBD1 matching 7 junction bases. The TCR comes from a man aged 30-40 years with COVID-19, enrolled during active disease. The sequencing sample was made of peripheral blood. The DNA reads TGTGCCAGCTCATCCCCGGGACAGCTCCCCACAGATACGCAGTATTTT. This sequence encodes CASSSPGQLPTDTQYF.